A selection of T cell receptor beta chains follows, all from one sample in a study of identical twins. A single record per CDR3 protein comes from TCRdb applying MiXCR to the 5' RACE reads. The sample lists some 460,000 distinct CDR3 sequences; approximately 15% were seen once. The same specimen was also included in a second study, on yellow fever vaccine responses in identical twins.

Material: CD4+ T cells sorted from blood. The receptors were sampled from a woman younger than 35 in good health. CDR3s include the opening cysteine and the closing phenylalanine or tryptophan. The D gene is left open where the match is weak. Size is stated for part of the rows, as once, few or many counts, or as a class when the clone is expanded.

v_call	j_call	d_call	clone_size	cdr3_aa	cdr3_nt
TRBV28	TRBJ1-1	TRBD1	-	CASRRQGGVTEAFF	TGTGCCAGCAGGAGACAGGGGGGAGTCACTGAAGCTTTCTTT
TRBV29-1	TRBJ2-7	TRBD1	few	CSVERQGASYEQYF	TGCAGCGTTGAACGCCAGGGGGCTTCCTACGAGCAGTACTTC
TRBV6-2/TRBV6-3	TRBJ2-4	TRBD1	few	CASSWTGLAKNIQYF	TGTGCCAGCAGCTGGACAGGGCTAGCCAAAAACATTCAGTACTTC
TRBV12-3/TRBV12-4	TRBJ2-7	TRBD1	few	CASTGGQGAYEQYF	TGTGCCAGCACCGGGGGACAGGGGGCCTACGAGCAGTACTTC
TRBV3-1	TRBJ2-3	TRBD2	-	CASSLRLAGSKATQYF	TGTGCCAGCAGCCTACGACTAGCGGGGAGCAAGGCTACGCAGTATTTT
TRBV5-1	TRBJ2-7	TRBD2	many	CASSWTSGGVYEQYF	TGCGCCAGCAGCTGGACTAGCGGGGGAGTCTACGAGCAGTACTTC
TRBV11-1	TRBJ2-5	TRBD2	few	CASSLALTSGRARETQYF	TGTGCCAGCAGCTTAGCGTTGACTAGCGGGAGGGCCAGGGAGACCCAGTACTTC
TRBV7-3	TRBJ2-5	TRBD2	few	CASSPSSGLKTQYF	TGTGCCAGCAGCCCCTCTAGCGGGCTTAAGACCCAGTACTTC
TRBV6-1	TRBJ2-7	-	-	CASSESRSHYEQYF	TGTGCCAGCAGTGAGTCCAGGAGTCACTACGAGCAGTACTTC
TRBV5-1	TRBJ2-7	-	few	CASSPAPGLGSYEQYF	TGCGCCAGCAGCCCCGCCCCAGGGTTGGGATCCTACGAGCAGTACTTC
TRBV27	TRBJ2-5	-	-	CATKRLETQYF	TGTGCCACCAAAAGATTAGAGACCCAGTACTTC
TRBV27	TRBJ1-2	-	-	CASSLKLQGYGYTF	TGTGCCAGCAGTTTAAAGTTACAGGGTTATGGCTACACCTTC
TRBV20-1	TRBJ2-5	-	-	CSASRSDFKEETQYF	TGCAGTGCTAGTCGTAGCGACTTCAAGGAAGAGACCCAGTACTTC
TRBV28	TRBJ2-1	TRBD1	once	CTSSETGHEQFF	TGTACCAGCAGCGAGACAGGGCATGAGCAGTTCTTC
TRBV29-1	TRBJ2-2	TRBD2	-	CSVVLAGLTGELFF	TGCAGCGTTGTACTAGCGGGACTCACCGGGGAGCTGTTTTTT
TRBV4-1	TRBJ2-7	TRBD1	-	CASSSHRTGTGRYEQYF	TGCGCCAGCAGCTCTCATCGCACCGGGACAGGACGCTACGAGCAGTACTTC
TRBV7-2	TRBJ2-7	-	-	CASSPGLPGEQYF	TGTGCCAGCAGCCCCGGACTTCCAGGGGAGCAGTACTTC
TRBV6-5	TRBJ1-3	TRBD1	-	CASSYGRDSSGNTIYF	TGTGCCAGCAGTTACGGCCGGGACAGCTCTGGAAACACCATATATTTT
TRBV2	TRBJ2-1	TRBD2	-	CASSELAGRGEQFF	TGTGCCAGCAGTGAGTTAGCGGGAAGGGGTGAGCAGTTCTTC
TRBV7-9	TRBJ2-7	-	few	CASSLAAGTPLEQYF	TGTGCCAGCAGCTTAGCGGCCGGGACGCCCCTGGAGCAGTACTTC
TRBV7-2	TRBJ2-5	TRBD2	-	CASSQNLLAGAQTQYF	TGTGCCAGCAGTCAAAACCTGCTAGCGGGGGCTCAAACCCAGTACTTC
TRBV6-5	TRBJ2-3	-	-	CASSRGVDTQYF	TGTGCCAGCAGCAGAGGAGTAGATACGCAGTATTTT
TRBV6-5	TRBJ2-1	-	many	CASSYAHQAAGYNEQFF	TGTGCCAGCAGTTACGCCCATCAGGCAGCGGGCTACAATGAGCAGTTCTTC
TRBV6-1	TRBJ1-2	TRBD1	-	CASGGTGGPGYTF	TGTGCCAGCGGCGGGACAGGGGGTCCTGGCTACACCTTC
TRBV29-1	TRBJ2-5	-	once	CSVGIRRAQETQYF	TGCAGCGTTGGAATTCGGAGAGCCCAAGAGACCCAGTACTTC
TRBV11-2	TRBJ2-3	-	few	CASSLGGRGSPALDTQYF	TGTGCCAGCAGCTTAGGAGGCAGGGGTTCCCCGGCTCTAGATACGCAGTATTTT
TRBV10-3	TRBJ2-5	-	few	CAISPGQETQYF	TGTGCCATCAGTCCTGGCCAAGAGACCCAGTACTTC
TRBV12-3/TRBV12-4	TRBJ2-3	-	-	CASSLHEADTQYF	TGTGCCAGCAGCCTCCATGAGGCAGATACGCAGTATTTT
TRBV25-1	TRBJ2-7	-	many	CASSEILEQYF	TGTGCCAGCAGTGAAATTCTCGAGCAGTACTTC
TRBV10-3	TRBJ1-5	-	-	CAISESEQGNQPQHF	TGTGCCATCAGTGAGTCTGAGCAGGGCAATCAGCCCCAGCATTTT
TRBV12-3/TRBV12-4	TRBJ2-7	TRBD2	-	CASSLKGSGGYEQYF	TGTGCCAGCAGTTTAAAAGGGAGCGGGGGTTACGAGCAGTACTTC
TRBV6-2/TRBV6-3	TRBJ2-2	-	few	CASSYIFGRDTAGELFF	TGTGCCAGCAGTTACATCTTCGGGCGGGACACGGCCGGGGAGCTGTTTTTT
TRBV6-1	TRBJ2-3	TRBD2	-	CASSAAGLAVHTDTQYF	TGTGCCAGCAGTGCAGCGGGACTAGCGGTCCACACAGATACGCAGTATTTT
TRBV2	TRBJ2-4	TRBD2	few	CASSGLAGPLKNIQYF	TGTGCCAGCAGTGGACTAGCGGGGCCCCTAAAAAACATTCAGTACTTC
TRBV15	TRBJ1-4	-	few	CATSRDPVGSYEKLFF	TGTGCCACCAGCAGAGATCCGGTCGGAAGTTATGAAAAACTGTTTTTT
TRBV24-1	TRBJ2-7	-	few	CATSDSRVVEQYF	TGTGCCACCAGTGACTCCAGGGTTGTGGAGCAGTACTTC
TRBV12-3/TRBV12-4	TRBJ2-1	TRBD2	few	CASSKAGDEQFF	TGTGCCAGCAGTAAAGCGGGAGACGAGCAGTTCTTC
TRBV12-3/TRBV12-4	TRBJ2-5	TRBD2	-	CASSLGGLAQETQYF	TGTGCCAGCAGTTTAGGAGGACTAGCACAAGAGACCCAGTACTTC
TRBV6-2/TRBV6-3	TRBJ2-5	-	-	CASSYPDETQYF	TGTGCCAGCAGTTATCCAGACGAGACCCAGTACTTC
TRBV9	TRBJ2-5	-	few	CASSVAPTGTQETQYF	TGTGCCAGCAGCGTAGCTCCAACAGGAACCCAAGAGACCCAGTACTTC
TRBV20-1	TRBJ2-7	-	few	CSARDPSGYEQYF	TGCAGTGCTAGAGATCCCTCGGGCTACGAGCAGTACTTC
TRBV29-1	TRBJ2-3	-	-	CSVLPRDDTQYF	TGCAGCGTTCTTCCGAGGGACGATACGCAGTATTTT
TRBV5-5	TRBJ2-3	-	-	CASSRGGELEDTQYF	TGTGCCAGCAGCCGCGGAGGGGAGTTAGAAGATACGCAGTATTTT
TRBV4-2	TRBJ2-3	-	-	CASSQVGGVRLRTDTQYF	TGTGCCAGCAGCCAAGTGGGGGGCGTGAGACTCCGCACAGATACGCAGTATTTT
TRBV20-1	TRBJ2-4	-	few	CSGALLAKNIQYF	TGCAGTGGGGCGCTTTTAGCCAAAAACATTCAGTACTTC
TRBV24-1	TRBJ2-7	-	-	CATSDPSRYEQYF	TGTGCCACCAGTGACCCCTCTCGGTACGAGCAGTACTTC